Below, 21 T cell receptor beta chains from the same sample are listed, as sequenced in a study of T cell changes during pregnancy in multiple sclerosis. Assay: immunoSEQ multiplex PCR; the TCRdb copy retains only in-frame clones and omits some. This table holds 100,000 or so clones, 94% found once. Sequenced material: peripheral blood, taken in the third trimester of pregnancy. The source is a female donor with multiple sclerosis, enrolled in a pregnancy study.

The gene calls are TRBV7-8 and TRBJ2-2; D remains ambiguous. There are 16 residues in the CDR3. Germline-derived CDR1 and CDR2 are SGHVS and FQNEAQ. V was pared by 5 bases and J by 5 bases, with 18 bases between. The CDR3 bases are TGTGCCAGCAGCATCGACGACTGGCTCCCGACCGGGGAGCTGTTTTTT. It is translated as CASSIDDWLPTGELFF.

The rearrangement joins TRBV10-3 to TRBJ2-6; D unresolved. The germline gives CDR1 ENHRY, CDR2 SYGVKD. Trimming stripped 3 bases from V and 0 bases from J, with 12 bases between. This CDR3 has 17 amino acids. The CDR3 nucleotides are TGTGCCATCAGTGACAGGATAAGCCGCTCTGGGGCCAACGTCCTGACTTTC. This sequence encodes CAISDRISRSGANVLTF.

The CDR3 region is CASSTQTGGSEAFF. Here the CDR3 DNA reads TGTGCCAGCAGCACACAAACAGGGGGCTCTGAAGCTTTCTTT. The chain couples TRBV6-5 to TRBJ1-1, with 9 nucleotides matching TRBD1. Per germline, CDR1 MNHEY and CDR2 SVGAGI. The CDR3 length is 14 residues. The V gene end was trimmed by 6 bases and the J gene end by 6 bases; junction bases not matched to a gene: 8.

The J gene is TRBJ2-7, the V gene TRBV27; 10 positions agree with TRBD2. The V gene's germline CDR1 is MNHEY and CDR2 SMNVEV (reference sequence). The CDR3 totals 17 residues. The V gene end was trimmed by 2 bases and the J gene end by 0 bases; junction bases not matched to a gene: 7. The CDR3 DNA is TGTGCCAGCAGTTTACAGTTAGCGGGAGGCCTCTCCTACGAGCAGTACTTC. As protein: CASSLQLAGGLSYEQYF.

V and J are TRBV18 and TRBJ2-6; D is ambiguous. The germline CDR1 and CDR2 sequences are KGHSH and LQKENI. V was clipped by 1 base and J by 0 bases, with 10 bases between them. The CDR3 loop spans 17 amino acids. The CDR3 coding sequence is TGTGCCAGCTCACCACAAACGCCGAGCTCTGGGGCCAACGTCCTGACTTTC. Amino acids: CASSPQTPSSGANVLTF.

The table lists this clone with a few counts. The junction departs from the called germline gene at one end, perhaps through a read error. The CDR3 bases are TGTGCTAGCAGTCGTACAGTGAACACTGAAGCTTTCTTT. Protein sequence: CASSRTVNTEAFF. This rearrangement joins TRBV7-7 to TRBJ1-1, with D unresolved. CDR1 SSHAT and CDR2 FNYEAQ come from the germline V gene (reference sequence). The CDR3 has 13 amino acids.

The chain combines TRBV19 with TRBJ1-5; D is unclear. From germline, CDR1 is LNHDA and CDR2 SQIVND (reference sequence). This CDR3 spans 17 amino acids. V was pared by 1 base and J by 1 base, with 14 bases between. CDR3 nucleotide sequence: TGTGCCAGTAGTATAGTACGTGAGAGACTGAGCAATCAGCCCCAGCATTTT. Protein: CASSIVRERLSNQPQHF.

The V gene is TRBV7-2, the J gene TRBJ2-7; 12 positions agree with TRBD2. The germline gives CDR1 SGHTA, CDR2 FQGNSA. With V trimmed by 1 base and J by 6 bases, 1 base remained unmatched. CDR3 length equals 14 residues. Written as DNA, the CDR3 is TGTGCCAGCAGCTTAGGACTAGCGGGAGTCGAGCAGTACTTC. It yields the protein CASSLGLAGVEQYF.

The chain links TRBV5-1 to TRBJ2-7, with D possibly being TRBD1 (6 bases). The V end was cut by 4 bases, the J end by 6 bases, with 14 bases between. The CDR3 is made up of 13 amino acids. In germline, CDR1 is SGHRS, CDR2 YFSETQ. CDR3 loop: CASSHYVGGEQYF. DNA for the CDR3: TGCGCCAGCAGCCACTATGTAGGGGGCGAGCAGTACTTC.

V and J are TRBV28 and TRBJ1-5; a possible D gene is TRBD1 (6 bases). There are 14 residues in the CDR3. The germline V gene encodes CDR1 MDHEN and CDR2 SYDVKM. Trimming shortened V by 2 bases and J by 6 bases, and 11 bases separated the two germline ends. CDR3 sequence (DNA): TGTGCCAGCAGTTTAAGGGGGATCAGTCAGCCCCAGCATTTT. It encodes CASSLRGISQPQHF.

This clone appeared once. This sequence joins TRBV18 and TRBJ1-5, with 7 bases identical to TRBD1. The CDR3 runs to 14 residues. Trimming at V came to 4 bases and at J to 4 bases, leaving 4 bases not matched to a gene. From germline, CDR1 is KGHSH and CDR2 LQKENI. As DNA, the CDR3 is TGTGCCAGCTCACTCCGGGACAGTAATCAGCCCCAGCATTTT. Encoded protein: CASSLRDSNQPQHF.

The CDR3 DNA reads TGCGCCAGCAGCTTGGGGACAGGGGGAGTGGGGGAGCAGTACTTC. Residues: CASSLGTGGVGEQYF. The chain is built from TRBV5-1 and TRBJ2-7; 10 bases agree with TRBD1. J gave up 7 bases and V 0 bases, and 7 bases lay outside the gene matches. The CDR3 length is 15 residues. Germline V lookup: CDR1 SGHRS, CDR2 YFSETQ.

The CDR3 DNA is TGTGCCAGTAGTATAGACCGGGTGGCTTACAATGAGCAGTTCTTC. Its protein product is CASSIDRVAYNEQFF. This chain links TRBV19 with TRBJ2-1; the D is unclear. CDR3 length: 15 amino acids. Trimming cost V 0 bases and J 4 bases, with 10 bases left between them. Germline V lookup: CDR1 LNHDA, CDR2 SQIVND (reference sequence).

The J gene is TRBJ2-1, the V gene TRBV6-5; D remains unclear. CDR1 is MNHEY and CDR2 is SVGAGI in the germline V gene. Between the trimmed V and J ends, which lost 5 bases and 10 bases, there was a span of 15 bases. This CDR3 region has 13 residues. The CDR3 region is CASSLLPEEEQFF. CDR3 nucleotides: TGTGCCAGCAGTCTCCTCCCCGAGGAGGAGCAGTTCTTC.

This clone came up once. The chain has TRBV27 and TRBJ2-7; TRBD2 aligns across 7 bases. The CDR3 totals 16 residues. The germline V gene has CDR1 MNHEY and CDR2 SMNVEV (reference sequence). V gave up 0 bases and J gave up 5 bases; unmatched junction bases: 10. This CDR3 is CASSLSSSGGRHEQYF. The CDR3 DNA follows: TGTGCCAGCAGTTTATCCTCTTCTGGCGGGAGACACGAGCAGTACTTC.

This CDR3 reads CASSAGQLGRISGEQFF. In DNA form, the CDR3 reads TGTGCCAGCAGCGCAGGCCAGCTGGGCCGGATATCGGGAGAGCAGTTCTTC. This chain links TRBV9 with TRBJ2-1; the D gene is possibly TRBD2 (5 bases). V was shortened by 3 bases and J by 10 bases, with 26 bases between the two germline ends. This CDR3 spans 17 amino acids. CDR1 and CDR2 (germline): SGDLS, YYNGEE.

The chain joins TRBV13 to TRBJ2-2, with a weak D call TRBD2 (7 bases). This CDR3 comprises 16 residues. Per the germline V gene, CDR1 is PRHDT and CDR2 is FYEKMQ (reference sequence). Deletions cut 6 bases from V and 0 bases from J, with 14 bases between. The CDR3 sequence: CASRGGVNANTGELFF. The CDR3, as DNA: TGTGCCAGCAGAGGGGGGGTCAACGCGAACACCGGGGAGCTGTTTTTT.

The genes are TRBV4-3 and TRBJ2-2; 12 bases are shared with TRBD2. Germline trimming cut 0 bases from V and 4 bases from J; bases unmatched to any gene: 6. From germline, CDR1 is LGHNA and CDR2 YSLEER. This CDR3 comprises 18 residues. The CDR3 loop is CASSQDRTSGGITGELFF. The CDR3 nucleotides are TGCGCCAGCAGCCAAGATCGAACTAGCGGGGGGATCACCGGGGAGCTGTTTTTT.

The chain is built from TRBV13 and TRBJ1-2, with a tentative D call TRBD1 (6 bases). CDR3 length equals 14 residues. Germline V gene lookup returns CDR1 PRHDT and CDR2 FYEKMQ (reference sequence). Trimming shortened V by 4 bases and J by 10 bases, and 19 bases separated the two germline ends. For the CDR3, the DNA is TGTGCCAGCAGCTCGGACAGCCGTTCTATGCCCTACACCTTC. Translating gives CASSSDSRSMPYTF.

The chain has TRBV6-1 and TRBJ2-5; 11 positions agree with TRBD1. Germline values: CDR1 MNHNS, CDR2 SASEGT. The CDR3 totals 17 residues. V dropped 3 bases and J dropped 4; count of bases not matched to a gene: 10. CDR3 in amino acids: CASSEQPGTGGRETQYF. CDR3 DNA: TGTGCCAGCAGTGAGCAACCAGGGACAGGGGGTAGAGAGACCCAGTACTTC.

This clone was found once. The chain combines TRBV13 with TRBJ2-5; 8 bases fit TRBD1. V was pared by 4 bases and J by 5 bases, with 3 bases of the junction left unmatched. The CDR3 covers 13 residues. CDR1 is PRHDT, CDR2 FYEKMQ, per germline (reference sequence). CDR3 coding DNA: TGTGCCAGCAGCTATGGACAGGGTGAGACCCAGTACTTC. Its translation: CASSYGQGETQYF.